Below, 17 T cell receptor beta chains from the same sample are listed, as sequenced in a study of blood T cell repertoires in COVID-19. Assay: immunoSEQ multiplex PCR; the TCRdb copy retains only in-frame clones and omits some. The table includes about 190,000 clones, roughly four fifths detected once. Sequenced: peripheral blood. The source of these receptors is a man between 45 and 60 years old who had recovered from COVID-19.

V gene TRBV5-1 combines with J gene TRBJ1-1; the match to TRBD1 covers 8 bases. The length of the CDR3 is 14 residues. Germline CDR1 reads SGHRS; CDR2 reads YFSETQ. V lost 5 bases and J lost 4; bases outside the gene matches: 7. In DNA, the CDR3 is TGCGCCAGCAGTTTCTCAGGGGGCGGCACTGAAGCTTTCTTT. Its protein product is CASSFSGGGTEAFF.

V gene TRBV11-2 combines with J gene TRBJ2-2, with D tentatively TRBD2 (6 bases). Between the trimmed V and J ends, which lost 2 bases and 1 base, there was a span of 17 bases. From germline, CDR1 is SGHAT and CDR2 FQNNGV. CDR3 length: 18 amino acids. This chain's CDR3 is CASSLLINPRGNTGELFF. As DNA, the CDR3 is TGTGCCAGCAGCTTACTTATAAACCCGCGGGGGAACACCGGGGAGCTGTTTTTT.

This sequence joins TRBV19 and TRBJ2-3; D perhaps matches TRBD2 (5 bases). There are 16 residues in the CDR3. The germline V and J ends were trimmed by 3 bases and 1 base, with 14 bases remaining between them. Germline loops: CDR1 LNHDA, CDR2 SQIVND (reference sequence). CDR3 in DNA: TGTGCCAGTAGTATTTTAGGACTTTCTGGCACAGATACGCAGTATTTT. Translated, it gives CASSILGLSGTDTQYF.

This clone qualifies as medium-sized (0.01 to 0.1%). V is TRBV13 and J is TRBJ2-1, with 12 bases identical to TRBD2. In germline, CDR1 is PRHDT, CDR2 FYEKMQ (reference sequence). With V trimmed by 6 bases and J by 8 bases, 5 bases remained unmatched. The CDR3 has 14 residues. CDR3 region: CASSRLAGEDEQFF. Written as DNA, the CDR3 is TGTGCCAGCAGTAGACTAGCGGGAGAGGATGAGCAGTTCTTC. Full variable domain (remainder filled in from reference TRBV13 and TRBJ2-1): AAGVIQSPRHLIKEKRETATLKCYPIPRHDTVYWYQQGPGQDPQFLISFYEKMQSDKGSIPDRFSAQQFSDYHSELNMSSLELGDSALYFCASSRLAGEDEQFFGPGTRLTVL.

Only one count was recorded for this clone. This chain links TRBV24-1 with TRBJ2-2; 7 bases match TRBD1. The CDR3 totals 14 residues. Germline loops: CDR1 KGHDR, CDR2 SFDVKD. The junction had 3 bases not matched to a gene; V was cut back by 3 bases and J by 6 bases. The CDR3 protein is CATSDLQGAGELFF. As DNA, the CDR3 is TGTGCCACCAGTGATCTTCAGGGGGCCGGGGAGCTGTTTTTT.

For the CDR3, the DNA is TGTGCCAGCAGTTTTCCCCGCTCCTACGAGCAGTACTTC. This sequence encodes CASSFPRSYEQYF. The chain employs TRBV12-3 or TRBV12-4 and TRBJ2-7, with D hard to call. This CDR3 is built from 13 residues. Trimming removed 3 bases at V and 0 bases at J, with 6 bases between.

The CDR3 DNA is TGTGCCAGCAGTAGCCCAGGGGGACGCGCTGAAGCTTTCTTT. Translating gives CASSSPGGRAEAFF. This rearrangement joins TRBV28 to TRBJ1-1, with TRBD1 identical over 7 bases. Germline V lookup: CDR1 MDHEN, CDR2 SYDVKM. The CDR3 is made up of 14 amino acids. Losses at the gene ends were 5 bases for V and 6 bases for J; bases not matched to a gene: 9.

The V call is TRBV5-5, the J call TRBJ2-5; 9 positions match TRBD1. Germline lookup yields CDR1 SGHKS and CDR2 YYEKEE (reference sequence). The CDR3 loop spans 15 amino acids. V shed 3 bases and J 1 base; nucleotides not matched to a gene: 4. CDR3 amino acids: CASSSLTGGQETQYF. The CDR3 region has the DNA TGTGCCAGCAGCTCTTTGACAGGGGGCCAAGAGACCCAGTACTTC.

The CDR3 protein is CASSSTPDRTLNQPQHF. For the CDR3, the DNA is TGTGCCAGCAGCTCAACCCCTGACAGAACTCTCAATCAGCCCCAGCATTTT. This chain connects TRBV5-5 to TRBJ1-5; a possible D gene is TRBD1 (5 bases). CDR3 length equals 17 residues. Germline V gives CDR1 SGHKS, CDR2 YYEKEE (reference sequence). Trimming took off 3 bases at V and 3 bases at J, with 19 bases between the two ends.

This rearrangement joins TRBV7-9 to TRBJ1-1; the D gene is possibly TRBD1 (5 bases). V was pared by 5 bases and J by 3 bases, with 22 bases between. CDR3 length: 17 residues. Germline V lookup: CDR1 SEHNR, CDR2 FQNEAQ (reference sequence). The CDR3 spells CASSVYGGSYLHTEAFF. CDR3 nucleotide sequence: TGTGCCAGCAGCGTATATGGGGGGTCATACTTGCACACTGAAGCTTTCTTT.

The rearrangement joins TRBV9 to TRBJ1-3, with 8 positions matching TRBD1. With V trimmed by 0 bases and J by 1 base, 12 bases remained unmatched. The CDR3 loop spans 19 amino acids. Per germline, CDR1 SGDLS and CDR2 YYNGEE. The CDR3 nucleotides read TGTGCCAGCAGCGTAGATCCAGGGGGCGCAGATATATCTGGAAACACCATATATTTT. The encoded protein is CASSVDPGGADISGNTIYF.

The chain has TRBV5-4 and TRBJ1-4, with TRBD1 matching over 7 bases. Germline CDR1 SGHNT, CDR2 YYREEE (reference sequence). This CDR3 has 14 residues. Trimming took 2 bases from V and 5 from J; bases not matched to a gene: 3. CDR3 coding DNA: TGTGCCAGCAGCTTTGGACAGGAGAATGAAAAACTGTTTTTT. This sequence encodes CASSFGQENEKLFF.

The table lists this clone with a few counts. The chain combines TRBV5-1 with TRBJ2-1; 16 bases map to TRBD2. The length of the CDR3 is 17 residues. The junction had 7 bases not matched to a gene; V was cut back by 4 bases and J by 6 bases. Germline CDR1 SGHRS, CDR2 YFSETQ. CDR3 in amino acids: CASSIGTSGRAINEQFF. The CDR3, as DNA: TGCGCCAGCAGCATCGGGACTAGCGGGAGGGCCATCAATGAGCAGTTCTTC.

J is TRBJ2-1 and V is TRBV18, with 10 bases fitting TRBD2. Per the germline V gene, CDR1 is KGHSH and CDR2 is LQKENI. The CDR3 contains 17 residues. V lost 1 base, J lost 0 bases, and 3 bases stayed unmatched. The CDR3 DNA sequence: TGTGCCAGCTCACCACGGTCTAGCGGGAGCTCCTACAATGAGCAGTTCTTC. This encodes CASSPRSSGSSYNEQFF.

V gene TRBV9 combines with J gene TRBJ2-1, with D uncertain. Per the germline V gene, CDR1 is SGDLS and CDR2 is YYNGEE. This CDR3 spans 14 amino acids. V was cut by 4 bases and J by 9 bases, with 17 bases left in between. The CDR3 bases are TGTGCCAGCAGCCAAATAAGTTCCTCGGGTGAGCAGTTCTTC. Its protein product is CASSQISSSGEQFF.

This sequence joins TRBV4-2 and TRBJ2-1, with D perhaps matching TRBD2 (5 bases). V was trimmed by 0 bases and J by 7 bases, leaving 16 bases between them. This CDR3 has 16 amino acids. The germline CDR1 and CDR2 sequences are LGHNA and YNFKEQ. DNA for the CDR3: TGTGCCAGCAGCCAAGATATGTCGGGAATTACTAATGAGCAGTTCTTC. Its translation: CASSQDMSGITNEQFF.

The chain recombines TRBV7-9 with TRBJ1-6, with unresolved D. The ends were cut back, 2 bases at V and 7 bases at J, with 3 bases in the middle. Germline-derived CDR1 and CDR2 are SEHNR and FQNEAQ (reference sequence). The CDR3 loop spans 12 amino acids. The CDR3: CASSLSNSPLHF. For the CDR3, the DNA is TGTGCCAGCAGCTTAAGCAATTCACCCCTCCACTTT.